Detailed here is one T cell receptor (beta chain). The antigen it binds to is not known. No base-level quality is on record; no much larger clone is a single base apart. The sample belongs to a study of STAT5B mutations in CD4+ large granular lymphocyte leukemia (dated by TCRdb to between 2021 and 2023). Regarding the research as a whole: Among healthy controls, the CDR3 'QG' motif was associated with a particular HLA allele. The TCRbeta repertoires of CD4+ T-cell large granular lymphocyte leukemia patients were compared with the TCRbeta repertoires of healthy blood donors. Flow cytometry performed on FACSCanto II or FACSVerse showed that the purified fractions had more than 95% purity among lymphocytes.

The healthy control group was made up of roughly 34 blood donors, and the Finnish Red Cross blood service supplied their buffy coats. All TCR-sequenced material derived from peripheral blood: patient blood samples and healthy donor buffy coats. Ficoll-Hypaque gradient centrifugation was used to isolate peripheral blood mononuclear cells. Magnetic purification was used to isolate CD4+ cells from the buffy coats of the healthy controls. Genomic DNA was extracted with the Gentra Puregene Cell and Tissue kit and quantified on a Qubit 2.0 fluorometer. Results and caveats for the whole study, not just this receptor: Compared with healthy CD4+ repertoires, CD4-sorted patient repertoires appeared more clonal, and this difference remained even after the putative leukemic clones were removed. TRBV06-family usage was enriched among the top patient clones (8/27) compared with healthy controls (2/35). Data were not HLA-matched; higher clonality in CD4+ versus CD8+ T-LGLL could reflect the relatively small sample size. The main leukemic clonotypes were found to be private to each patient, although approximately 26% of the main leukemic clonotypes were detected at low frequency in the non-leukemic repertoires of other patients.

TCRbeta rearrangements were sequenced from genomic DNA using the immunoSEQ assay at survey resolution. The source study handled its data this way. A lowest detectable productive clonotype frequency of 2.59 x 10-5 was observed in the TCR sequencing data. Only productive TCRbeta rearrangements, defined as complete and in-frame sequences, were included in the analyses. Clonality for each sample was calculated as Simpson clonality in the immunoSEQ Analyzer version 3.0. Clones were categorized by frequency as very rare, small, medium, large (1-20%) or hyperexpanded (>20%). Generation probabilities were estimated with OLGA 1.2.3, V-gene circos plots were made with VDJtools, specificities were searched in VDJdb, and CDR3 motifs were identified with GLIPH. TCRdb limited this immuneACCESS table to in-frame rearrangements with V and J called. A share of clones is missing; checked studies link under half to unresolved V genes, and the rest is unexplained. That table supplies the V and J calls and clone size; D and trimming were determined from the DNA. The sample includes about 35,000 clones, with approximately 71% observed a single time. 1.5% to 2% of the sample is in the top ten clones.

V is clipped by 1 base and J by 6 bases, and the sequence between their germline boundaries is 7 bases long. Per the germline V gene, LGHNA is the CDR1 and YSLEER is the CDR2. The CDR3 has 13 amino acids, counting the end cysteine and phenylalanine. Left in the record is the CDR3 DNA by itself, 39 bases read in frame from the first base. This TCR was sampled from a human donor in good health. Source material: CD4+ T cells from blood buffy coats. The V and J segments used are TRBV4-3 and TRBJ2-4, with TRBD1 tentatively as D gene (5 bases match). Here is the DNA: TGCGCCAGCAGCCAAGGGGGCAGAAACATTCAGTACTTC. This codes for CASSQGGRNIQYF.